This T cell receptor (beta chain) was found in a study of cytomegalovirus exposure and HLA in healthy donors. Study conclusions and caveats: Versus the approximately 670-donor mean, an Asian-associated ancestry cluster reportedly showed fewer N-insertions in a later analysis. Among immune exposure information, only CMV serostatus was available. Reported findings show TCR beta sequences accurately forecast HLA-A and HLA-B alleles in most subjects. Follow-up analysis found HLA locus-dependent TCR association rates, highest for DRB1 and lowest for HLA-C.

To note about this clone: What it recognizes is unknown.

60 Vbeta and 13 Jbeta primers were used in PCR. Sequencing used immunoSEQ multiplex PCR; TCRdb keeps in-frame clones, though not all of them. There are roughly 190,000 clones in the sample; about four fifths occur only once, and about 3.5% lies in the top ten. Germline CDR1 reads MNHNS; CDR2 reads SASEGT. CDR3 length: 14 residues. V lost 6 bases, J lost 10 bases, and 16 bases lay in between. Material for sequencing was PBMCs. The chain combines TRBV6-1 with TRBJ1-6; the D is unclear. This sequence was found in a man between 40 and 49 years old in good health and CMV-seropositive. This chain's CDR3 is CASRIISRGSPLHF. CDR3 in DNA: TGTGCCAGCAGGATCATAAGCCGGGGATCACCCCTCCACTTT.